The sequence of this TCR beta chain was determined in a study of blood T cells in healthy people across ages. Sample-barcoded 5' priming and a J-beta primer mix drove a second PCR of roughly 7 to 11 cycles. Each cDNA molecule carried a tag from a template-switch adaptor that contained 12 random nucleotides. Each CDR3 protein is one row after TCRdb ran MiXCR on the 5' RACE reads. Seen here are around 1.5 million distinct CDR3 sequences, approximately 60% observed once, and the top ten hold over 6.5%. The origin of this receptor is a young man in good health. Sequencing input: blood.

This chain's CDR3 is CASCTEPLMNEQFF. The CDR3 DNA is TGCGCCAGCTGTACAGAGCCCCTTATGAATGAGCAGTTCTTC. The chain links TRBV5-1 to TRBJ2-1; D gene unclear. Germline V gene data show CDR1 as SGHRS and CDR2 as YFSETQ. The V and J ends lost 7 bases and 7 bases respectively, with 18 bases between them. The CDR3 length is 14 residues.